Below, 26 T cell receptor beta chains from the same sample are listed, as sequenced in a study of T cells in localized non-small cell lung cancer. Measured with immunoSEQ multiplex PCR; TCRdb has only the in-frame clones, and not every one. The sample lists a few thousand clones; just under 25% were seen once. Sequences were derived from lung tumor tissue, sampled before any cancer treatment. Every receptor here comes from a male donor aged 60 or over with stage I lung adenocarcinoma.

This sequence joins TRBV28 and TRBJ2-7; possibly TRBD1 or TRBD2 for D (5 bases each). V gave up 5 bases and J gave up 9 bases, with 17 bases separating them. The length of the CDR3 is 13 residues. Germline V gives CDR1 MDHEN, CDR2 SYDVKM. The CDR3: CASSPHRGPVQYF. The CDR3 DNA sequence: TGTGCCAGCAGTCCCCATCGGGGCCCCGTGCAGTACTTC.

This clone is categorized as medium-sized. The V gene is TRBV4-1, the J gene TRBJ2-2; 9 bases line up with TRBD2. Trimming cost V 3 bases and J 5 bases; bases outside gene matches: 16. This CDR3 has 19 amino acids. CDR1 and CDR2 (germline): MGHRA, YSYEKL. The CDR3 spells CASSHNFNPGLAGTGELFF. CDR3 DNA: TGCGCCAGCAGCCACAATTTTAACCCGGGACTAGCCGGAACCGGGGAGCTGTTTTTT.

The sample holds a few counts of this clone. The gene calls are TRBV11-3 and TRBJ1-1; D is unclear. The CDR3 covers 14 residues. Trimming took 5 bases from V and 1 from J, leaving 11 bases between them. CDR1 and CDR2 (germline): SGHNT, YENEEA. CDR3 in amino acids: CASSQRQANTEAFF. For the CDR3, the DNA is TGTGCCAGCAGCCAACGACAAGCGAACACTGAAGCTTTCTTT.

J is TRBJ1-5 and V is TRBV6-8, with 7 positions matching TRBD1. The V segment lost 5 bases and the J segment 3 bases; nucleotides outside the gene matches: 19. CDR3 size: 19 residues. CDR1 and CDR2 (germline): MNHGY, SAAAGT. This chain's CDR3 is CASSRTPQGPSGNNQPQHF. The DNA of the CDR3 is TGTGCCAGCAGTCGAACGCCACAGGGGCCATCGGGGAACAATCAGCCCCAGCATTTT.

The rearrangement links TRBV6-8 to TRBJ2-7; tentatively, D is TRBD1 (6 bases). The CDR3 spans 16 residues. Trimming took off 0 bases at V and 10 bases at J, with 22 bases between the two ends. The V gene's germline CDR1 is MNHGY and CDR2 SAAAGT. CDR3 nucleotides: TGTGCCAGCAGTTACTCGATCTTAGAGGGGACATTATACCAGTACTTC. Its translation: CASSYSILEGTLYQYF.

The rearrangement links TRBV19 to TRBJ2-2; no clear D. The V end lost 5 bases, the J end lost 0 bases, and 10 bases lay between the germline ends. The CDR3 runs to 15 residues. Germline V gene sequence: CDR1 LNHDA, CDR2 SQIVND (reference sequence). In nucleotides, the CDR3 is TGTGCCAGTAGTCGGACCAATACGAACACCGGGGAGCTGTTTTTT. Residues: CASSRTNTNTGELFF.

By share, this clone counts as medium-sized. This chain joins TRBV6-8 and TRBJ1-2, with D possibly matching TRBD1 (5 bases). The CDR3 length is 16 residues. CDR1 is MNHGY, CDR2 SAAAGT, per germline. Trimming cost V 5 bases and J 2 bases, with 18 bases left between them. The CDR3: CASSLPGDGLNYGYTF. CDR3 in DNA: TGTGCCAGCAGTCTCCCCGGGGACGGACTCAACTATGGCTACACCTTC.

This rearrangement joins TRBV28 to TRBJ1-3; D is undetermined. Germline V gives CDR1 MDHEN, CDR2 SYDVKM. V was cut by 5 bases and J by 0 bases, with 11 bases left in between. The CDR3 covers 15 residues. The CDR3 spells CASSTLGGSGNTIYF. The CDR3 bases are TGTGCCAGCAGTACCCTGGGCGGCTCTGGAAACACCATATATTTT.

The table lists this clone with a few counts. J is TRBJ1-2 and V is TRBV11-3; weak D call: TRBD1 (5 bases). V lost 5 bases to trimming and J lost 7 bases, with 17 bases between them. CDR1 and CDR2 (germline): SGHNT, YENEEA. This CDR3 is 14 amino acids long. The CDR3 DNA is TGTGCCAGCAGCCCCCGTGGGGGGGTGACTGGCTACACCTTC. It translates to CASSPRGGVTGYTF.

There are a few counts of this clone. The gene calls are TRBV12-2 and TRBJ2-1; no DNA check was done on the table's D call, TRBD2. TRBV12-2 is shown as a pseudogene. The CDR3 is 14 residues long. The CDR3 DNA reads TGTGCGTCTTCGGCGGGAGTGGGAGGTGGGGAGCAGTTCTTC. This codes for CASSAGVGGGEQFF.

In its sample, this clone was seen a few times. The V and J genes are TRBV28 and TRBJ1-1; D is ambiguous. CDR3 length: 12 amino acids. Germline V gives CDR1 MDHEN, CDR2 SYDVKM. Trimming removed 2 bases from V and 7 bases from J, with 8 bases in between. The CDR3 DNA sequence: TGTGCCAGCAGTTTAGCGGGTGTTGAAGCTTTCTTT. Protein sequence: CASSLAGVEAFF.

The chain has TRBV11-3 and TRBJ1-1, with unresolved D. The CDR3 loop spans 14 amino acids. Germline CDR1 and CDR2: SGHNT and YENEEA. Trimming removed 0 bases from V and 0 bases from J, with 5 bases in between. The CDR3 region is CASSLDWVNTEAFF. CDR3 sequence (DNA): TGTGCCAGCAGCTTAGATTGGGTGAACACTGAAGCTTTCTTT.

The V and J genes are TRBV25-1 and TRBJ1-2, with D possibly TRBD1 on 6 matching bases. This CDR3 has 12 residues. Germline assignment: CDR1 MGHDK and CDR2 SYGVNS. V was shortened by 3 bases and J by 5 bases, with 7 bases between the two germline ends. In DNA, the CDR3 is TGTGCCAGCAGTGACCAGGGGTATGGCTACACCTTC. This encodes CASSDQGYGYTF.

The sample holds a few counts of this clone. The gene calls are TRBV28 and TRBJ1-1; unclear D gene. V lost 5 bases and J lost 2, with 9 bases in between. The CDR3 sequence is 13 residues long. Germline V gene lookup returns CDR1 MDHEN and CDR2 SYDVKM. The CDR3 sequence is CASSPRTNTEAFF. For the CDR3, the DNA is TGTGCCAGCAGTCCCCGGACTAACACTGAAGCTTTCTTT.

The V gene is TRBV29-1, the J gene TRBJ2-7; D tentatively reads TRBD1 or TRBD2 (6 bases each). The CDR3 spans 13 residues. Germline values: CDR1 SQVTM, CDR2 ANQGSEA. V gave up 4 bases and J gave up 6 bases, with 16 bases separating them. The CDR3 loop is CSVGRKGDSEQYF. The CDR3 DNA sequence: TGCAGCGTTGGACGTAAGGGGGACTCCGAGCAGTACTTC.

The V and J genes are TRBV28 and TRBJ1-4; no reliable D call. The CDR3 covers 16 residues. Trimming removed 7 bases from V and 2 bases from J, with 17 bases in between. The germline V gene has CDR1 MDHEN and CDR2 SYDVKM. In DNA form, the CDR3 reads TGTGCCAGCACCGAAACCCGGGGAGCTACTAATGAAAAACTGTTTTTT. Protein product: CASTETRGATNEKLFF.

This chain links TRBV12-5 with TRBJ2-5; 8 bases fit TRBD2. Per the germline V gene, CDR1 is LGHNT and CDR2 is FRNRAP. CDR3 size: 15 residues. The trim removed 2 bases at V and 2 bases at J, leaving 4 bases unmatched. This CDR3 reads CASGLTSGAQETQYF. CDR3 nucleotides: TGTGCTAGTGGTTTGACTAGCGGAGCGCAAGAGACCCAGTACTTC.

Only a few counts were recorded for this clone. The chain has TRBV6-8 and TRBJ1-2; TRBD1 might be the D (5 bases). The CDR3 runs to 17 residues. Trimming removed 2 bases at V and 0 bases at J, with 16 bases between. Germline loops: CDR1 MNHGY, CDR2 SAAAGT. This chain's CDR3 is CASSYAGPRFSNYGYTF. CDR3 nucleotide sequence: TGTGCCAGCAGTTACGCGGGGCCCAGGTTTTCTAACTATGGCTACACCTTC.

By proportion, this clone is medium-sized (0.01 to 0.1%). The V gene is TRBV11-3, the J gene TRBJ1-4; a weak D match, TRBD1 (5 bases). Germline CDR1 reads SGHNT; CDR2 reads YENEEA. Trimming pared 3 bases from V and 7 bases from J, leaving 21 bases between. The CDR3 contains 17 residues. The CDR3 loop reads CASSLAGTGKSGEKLFF. The CDR3 coding sequence is TGTGCCAGCAGCTTGGCCGGGACTGGAAAGAGCGGTGAAAAACTGTTTTTT.

The rearrangement uses TRBV30 and TRBJ2-7, with D perhaps being TRBD1 or TRBD2 (5 bases each). This CDR3 region has 13 residues. Germline V gene lookup returns CDR1 GTSNPN and CDR2 SVGIG (reference sequence). The V end was cut by 3 bases, the J end by 2 bases, with 11 bases between. The chain's CDR3 is CAWRWGTTYEQYF. Written as DNA, the CDR3 is TGTGCCTGGAGGTGGGGGACGACCTACGAGCAGTACTTC. The whole variable domain, filled in from reference TRBV30 and TRBJ2-7, reads SQTIHQWPATLVQPVGSPLSLECTVEGTSNPNLYWYRQAAGRGLQLLFYSVGIGQISSEVPQNLSASRPQDRQFILSSKKLLLSDSGFYLCAWRWGTTYEQYFGPGTRLTVT.

This clone qualifies as medium-sized. The chain recombines TRBV11-3 with TRBJ1-1; no clear D. The CDR3 loop spans 15 amino acids. Trimming shortened V by 6 bases and J by 6 bases, and 20 bases separated the two germline ends. Germline CDR1 SGHNT, CDR2 YENEEA. DNA for the CDR3: TGTGCCAGCAGGAGGACCCCGAGCATAAACCCTGAAGCTTTCTTT. Its protein product is CASRRTPSINPEAFF.

The chain recombines TRBV9 with TRBJ2-5, with TRBD1 identical over 9 bases. The CDR3 totals 15 residues. Germline V lookup: CDR1 SGDLS, CDR2 YYNGEE. The V segment lost 4 bases and the J segment 4 bases; nucleotides outside the gene matches: 8. DNA for the CDR3: TGTGCCAGCAGCATAATGGGACAGGGCGGAGAGACCCAGTACTTC. Its translation: CASSIMGQGGETQYF.

The V call is TRBV19, the J call TRBJ1-5, with D possibly matching TRBD1 (5 bases). The germline V gene encodes CDR1 LNHDA and CDR2 SQIVND (reference sequence). This CDR3 region has 15 residues. Trimming cost V 6 bases and J 2 bases, with 14 bases left between them. The CDR3, as DNA: TGTGCCAGTAGCGGGGGACGGGGGGGCAATCAGCCCCAGCATTTT. Translating gives CASSGGRGGNQPQHF.

The chain links TRBV9 to TRBJ2-3; tentatively, D is TRBD1 (7 bases). The CDR3 has 15 residues. Trimming took 3 bases from V and 4 from J, leaving 15 bases between them. Germline CDR1 is SGDLS and CDR2 is YYNGEE. The CDR3 is CASSEGQGGADTQYF. Here the CDR3 DNA reads TGTGCCAGCAGCGAGGGGCAGGGGGGCGCAGATACGCAGTATTTT.

J is TRBJ1-1 and V is TRBV9, with unresolved D. The CDR3 loop spans 15 amino acids. The V end was cut by 0 bases, the J end by 5 bases, with 14 bases between. The germline gives CDR1 SGDLS, CDR2 YYNGEE. CDR3 in amino acids: CASSVVDSGVTEAFF. The CDR3 region has the DNA TGTGCCAGCAGCGTAGTAGATTCGGGTGTTACTGAAGCTTTCTTT.

J is TRBJ2-5 and V is TRBV6-8; 7 nucleotides align to TRBD1. V dropped 2 bases and J dropped 0; count of bases not matched to a gene: 3. The CDR3 length is 15 residues. Germline CDR1 and CDR2: MNHGY and SAAAGT. The CDR3 is CASSYEGAYQETQYF. Written as DNA, the CDR3 is TGTGCCAGCAGTTACGAGGGGGCGTACCAAGAGACCCAGTACTTC.